The T cell receptor beta chain under discussion was sequenced for a study of somatic mutations in cytotoxic T cells in rheumatoid arthritis. General study results and limits: Among rheumatoid arthritis patients and age-matched healthy controls, CD8+ T-cell clonality was not significantly different.

Concerning this clone itself: Its antigen is as yet unknown.

The germline V gene encodes CDR1 SGDLS and CDR2 YYNGEE. V lost 2 bases to trimming and J lost 6 bases; unmatched junction nucleotides: 6. The CDR3 covers 14 residues. This table comes from immunoSEQ multiplex PCR, and its TCRdb copy is limited to in-frame clones, with some not included. Of 18,000 or so clones listed, 73% are singletons. The chain has TRBV9 and TRBJ2-7; 9 bases agree with TRBD2. The clonotype originates from a woman aged 60-70 years in good health. Material: CD8+ T cells sorted from blood. The CDR3 loop reads CASSVGGGVSEQYF. The CDR3 region has the DNA TGTGCCAGCAGCGTGGGCGGGGGGGTGAGCGAGCAGTACTTC.